This section outlines one TCR beta chain sequence together with its context. The source of the sample is a study of blood T cell repertoires in COVID-19. As for the study in general: There were acute and convalescent COVID-19 samples, and they came from the United States, Italy and Spain. Sources were T cells, B-cell-depleted T cells, or PBMCs; the material itself was cDNA or gDNA.

Authors' analysis steps: Amplification of reference gene primers provided the estimated nucleated cell counts. Using immunoSEQ multiplex PCR, the repertoire was profiled, and TCRdb retains in-frame clones only, with some absent. V, J and clone size are taken as reported in that table, and D and trimming were inferred from the DNA itself. The sample lists some 76,000 clones, about nine tenths occurring once. V dropped 4 bases and J dropped 7 bases, with 11 bases sitting between them. The CDR3 covers 12 residues. The germline gives CDR1 LGHDT, CDR2 YNNKEL (reference sequence). The sequence was obtained from a young woman with acute or convalescent COVID-19. Material for sequencing was peripheral blood. The chain carries TRBV3-1 (or the pseudogene TRBV3-2) and TRBJ2-7; tentatively, D is TRBD1 (6 bases). CDR3 protein: CASSRGRGEQYF. CDR3 sequence (DNA): TGTGCCAGCAGCCGGGGCAGGGGTGAGCAGTACTTC.